This entry features one T cell receptor (beta chain) sequence. This specimen belongs to a study of OX40 agonist ivuxolimab in advanced cancers. The repertoire was sequenced with immunoSEQ multiplex PCR; TCRdb's copy has only in-frame clones and lacks some. The sample lists approximately 82,000 clones, around nine tenths occurring once. The receptor was isolated from an adult with an advanced solid tumor such as melanoma, head and neck, liver or kidney cancer. The sequencing used CD4+ or CD8+ T cells sorted from blood, collected in a trial of the OX40 agonist ivuxolimab.

In DNA form, the CDR3 reads TGTGCCAGCAGCCGAGAGACTAGCTCCGTAGAGACCCAGTACTTC. Protein: CASSRETSSVETQYF. V usage is TRBV4-2 and J usage is TRBJ2-5, with TRBD2 matching over 7 bases. Germline CDR1 and CDR2: LGHNA and YNFKEQ. The CDR3 is 15 residues long. Germline trimming cut 4 bases from V and 4 bases from J; bases unmatched to any gene: 9.